This T cell receptor beta chain was identified during a study of blood T cells in healthy people across ages (dated by TCRdb to the mid-2010s). Concerning the study at large: In model experiments, template switching captured roughly one uniquely barcoded TCR beta cDNA molecule for every two T cells. Two additional independent replicas of 1 million unique cDNA reads from the same blood draw were analyzed for two donors (one aged 18 to 30 and one aged 80 or older). To avoid experimental bias, donors of different ages were spread randomly across the sequencing lanes. Four age groups were formed from the donors: young (average about 16 years), middle-aged (around 39), aged (about 68) and long-lived (approximately 78). Using deep sequencing normalized with unique cDNA molecular identifiers, the study measured how TCR beta repertoire diversity changes with age.

General findings and caveats noted by the study authors: Observed TCR beta diversity per million T cells fell roughly linearly with age, and a significant reduction was already apparent by age roughly 40. The percentage of naive T cells measured by flow cytometry correlated strongly with observed TCR beta diversity. Because profiling used bulk unsorted PBMCs, naive and antigen-experienced compartments could not be compared conclusively. Estimates of total diversity based on one million sequenced T cells were considered lower bounds and underestimates. Compared with the aged group, the long-lived group had more naive CD4+ T cells, fewer expanded clones and increased TCR diversity, suggesting age selection. Because the CMV infection status of the donors was unknown, age-related changes in expanded clonotypes may potentially have been confounded.

This clonotype appeared many times. No antigen is known for it. One base away there is no much larger clone; base qualities are not given. Systemically healthy Caucasian individuals from Russia, around 39 in total and aged roughly 6 to 100 years, were included as donors. Each donor gave about 9.7 milliliters of peripheral blood, drawn into EDTA-treated Vacutainer tubes. Ficoll-Paque density-gradient centrifugation was used to isolate PBMCs, with at least 7 million per sample. Total RNA was extracted from PBMCs with Trizol reagent, with at least 5.5 micrograms obtained per sample. For every donor, flow cytometry on a PBMC aliquot measured the percentage of naive CD45RAhigh/CD27high T cells. From its cysteine to its phenylalanine, the CDR3 spans 15 amino acids. Of all the DNA, just the CDR3 is kept, 45 bases in frame from base 1. The germline V gene gives CDR1 as MNHEY and CDR2 as SVGAGI. Trimming leaves V shorter by 5 bases and J shorter by 8 bases, with the junction holding 9 bases beyond the gene matches.

The method was 5' RACE. TCRdb records Illumina HiSeq 2500 as the sequencer. A second about 7 to 11 cycle PCR used a sample-barcoded 5' primer and a J-beta primer mix. A template-switch 5' adaptor carrying 12 random nucleotides introduced a unique molecular identifier onto each TCR beta cDNA molecule. At least 2.5 million CDR3-containing paired-end reads were obtained from each sample. First-strand cDNA synthesis was performed from all RNA using the Mint cDNA synthesis kit, with priming by a TRBC-specific oligonucleotide. After uracil-DNA glycosylase treatment, a first 18-cycle PCR used universal primers M1SS and BC2_uni_R on all cDNA. As for how the authors treated the data: For normalization, 1 million high-quality reads were randomly selected from each sample, with every read carrying a distinct molecular identifier. Reads with shared molecular identifiers were discarded instead of being binned into consensus sequences. CDR3 identification, clonotype clustering and error correction used MiTCR with a Q25 quality threshold and the strictest error-elimination algorithm. Lower-bound total TCR beta diversity was estimated with a nonparametric unseen species model using Euler transformation. The public reads were run again by TCRdb, first through fastp at Q25 and then through MiXCR, and only productive beta chains were kept. A single entry per CDR3 protein holds the most common genes and DNA from its merged rows. The V and J calls were determined by TCRdb, not by the authors. This sample gives around 1,500,000 distinct CDR3 sequences in total; roughly 30% of them show up just once. Clones ranked in the top ten supply 7.7% of the sample.

The rearranged segments are TRBV6-5 and TRBJ2-1, with 10 bases aligning to TRBD2. The source of this sequence is a woman in her twenties or thirties in good health. Input material: blood. The CDR3 sequence is CASSLAGAFSHEQFF. The sequenced DNA is TGTGCCAGCAGTCTAGCGGGAGCTTTTAGCCATGAGCAGTTCTTC.